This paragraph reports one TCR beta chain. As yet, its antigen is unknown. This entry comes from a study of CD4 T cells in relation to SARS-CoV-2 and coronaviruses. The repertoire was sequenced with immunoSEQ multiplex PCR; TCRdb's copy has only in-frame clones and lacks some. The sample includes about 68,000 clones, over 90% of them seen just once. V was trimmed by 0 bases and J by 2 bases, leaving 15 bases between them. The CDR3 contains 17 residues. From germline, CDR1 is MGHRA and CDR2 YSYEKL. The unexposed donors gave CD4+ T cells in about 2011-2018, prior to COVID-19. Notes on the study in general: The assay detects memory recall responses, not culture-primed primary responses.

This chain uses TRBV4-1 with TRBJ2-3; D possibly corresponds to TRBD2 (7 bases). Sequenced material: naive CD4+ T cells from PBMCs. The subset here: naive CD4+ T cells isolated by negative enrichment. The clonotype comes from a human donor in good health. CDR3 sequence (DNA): TGCGCCAGCAGCCAAGATACGGCGGGGGCATACACAGATACGCAGTATTTT. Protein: CASSQDTAGAYTDTQYF.